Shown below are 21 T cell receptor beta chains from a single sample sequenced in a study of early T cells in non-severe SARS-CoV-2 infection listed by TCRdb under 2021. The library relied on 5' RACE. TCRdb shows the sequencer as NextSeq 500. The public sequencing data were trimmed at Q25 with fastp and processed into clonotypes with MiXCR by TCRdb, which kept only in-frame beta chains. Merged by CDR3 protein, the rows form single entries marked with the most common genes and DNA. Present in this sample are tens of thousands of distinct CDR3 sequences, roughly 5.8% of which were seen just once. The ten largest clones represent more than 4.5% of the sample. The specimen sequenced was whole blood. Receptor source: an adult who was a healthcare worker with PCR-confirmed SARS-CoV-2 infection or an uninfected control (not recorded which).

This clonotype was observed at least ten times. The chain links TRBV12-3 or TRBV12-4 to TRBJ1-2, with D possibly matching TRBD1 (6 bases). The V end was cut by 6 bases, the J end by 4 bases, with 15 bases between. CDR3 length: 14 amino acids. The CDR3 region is CASSHRAAGYGYTF. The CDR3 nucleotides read TGTGCCAGCAGCCACAGGGCGGCAGGCTATGGCTACACCTTC.

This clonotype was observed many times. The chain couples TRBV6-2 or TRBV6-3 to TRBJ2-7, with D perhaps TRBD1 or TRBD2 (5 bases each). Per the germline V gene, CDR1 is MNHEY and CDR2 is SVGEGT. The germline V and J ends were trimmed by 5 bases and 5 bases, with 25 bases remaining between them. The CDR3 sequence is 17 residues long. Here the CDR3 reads CASSPPLGVGTIHEQYF. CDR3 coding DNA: TGTGCCAGCAGTCCCCCTCTCGGTGTAGGGACGATCCACGAGCAGTACTTC.

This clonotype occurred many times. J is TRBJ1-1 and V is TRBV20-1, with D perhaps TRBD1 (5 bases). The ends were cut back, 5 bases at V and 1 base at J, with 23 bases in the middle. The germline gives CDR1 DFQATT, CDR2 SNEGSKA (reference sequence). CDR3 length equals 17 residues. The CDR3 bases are TGCAGTGCTGCGAGAGGTGGGGGGACGAACACGAACACTGAAGCTTTCTTT. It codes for CSAARGGGTNTNTEAFF.

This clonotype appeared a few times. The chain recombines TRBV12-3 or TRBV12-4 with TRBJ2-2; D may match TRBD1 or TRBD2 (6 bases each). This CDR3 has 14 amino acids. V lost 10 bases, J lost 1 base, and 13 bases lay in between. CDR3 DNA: TGTGCCACCGCCAGGGGAGGGAACACCGGGGAGCTGTTTTTT. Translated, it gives CATARGGNTGELFF.

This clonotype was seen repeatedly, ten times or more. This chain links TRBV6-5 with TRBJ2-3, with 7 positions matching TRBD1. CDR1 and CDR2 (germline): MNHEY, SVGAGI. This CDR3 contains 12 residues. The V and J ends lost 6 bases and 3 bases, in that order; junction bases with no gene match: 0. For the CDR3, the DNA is TGTGCCAGCAGGGGACAGACAGATACGCAGTATTTT. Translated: CASRGQTDTQYF.

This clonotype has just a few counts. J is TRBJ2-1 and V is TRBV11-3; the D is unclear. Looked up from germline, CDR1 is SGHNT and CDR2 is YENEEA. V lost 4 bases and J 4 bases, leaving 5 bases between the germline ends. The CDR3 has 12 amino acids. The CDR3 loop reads CASSSEYNEQFF. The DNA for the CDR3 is TGTGCCAGCAGCTCGGAATACAATGAGCAGTTCTTC.

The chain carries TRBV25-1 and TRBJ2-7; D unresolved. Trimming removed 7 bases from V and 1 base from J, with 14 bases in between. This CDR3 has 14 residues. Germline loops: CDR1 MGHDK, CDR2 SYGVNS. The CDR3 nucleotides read TGTGCCAGCACCTCAGTTTCGACGTCCTACGAGCAGTACTTC. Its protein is CASTSVSTSYEQYF.

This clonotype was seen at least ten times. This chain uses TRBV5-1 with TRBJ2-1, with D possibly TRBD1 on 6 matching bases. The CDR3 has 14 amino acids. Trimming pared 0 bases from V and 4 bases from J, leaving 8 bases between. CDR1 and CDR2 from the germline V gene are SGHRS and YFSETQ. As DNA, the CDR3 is TGCGCCAGCAGCTTGGATCAGGGGTACAATGAGCAGTTCTTC. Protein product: CASSLDQGYNEQFF. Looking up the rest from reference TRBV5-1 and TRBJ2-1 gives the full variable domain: KAGVTQTPRYLIKTRGQQVTLSCSPISGHRSVSWYQQTPGQGLQFLFEYFSETQRNKGNFPGRFSGRQFSNSRSEMNVSTLELGDSALYLCASSLDQGYNEQFFGPGTRLTVL.

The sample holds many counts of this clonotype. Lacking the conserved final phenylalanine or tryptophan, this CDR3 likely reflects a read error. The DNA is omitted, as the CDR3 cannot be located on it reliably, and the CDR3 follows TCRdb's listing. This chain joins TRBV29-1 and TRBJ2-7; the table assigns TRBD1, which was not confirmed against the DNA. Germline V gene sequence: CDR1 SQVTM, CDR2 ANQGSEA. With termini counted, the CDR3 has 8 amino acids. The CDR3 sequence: CSVAYRAN.

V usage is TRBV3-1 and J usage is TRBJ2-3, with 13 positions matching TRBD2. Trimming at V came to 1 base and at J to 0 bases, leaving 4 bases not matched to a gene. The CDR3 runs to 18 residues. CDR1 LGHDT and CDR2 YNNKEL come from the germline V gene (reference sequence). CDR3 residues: CASSQAPGLAGSTDTQYF. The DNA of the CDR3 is TGTGCCAGCAGCCAAGCACCGGGACTAGCGGGAAGCACAGATACGCAGTATTTT.

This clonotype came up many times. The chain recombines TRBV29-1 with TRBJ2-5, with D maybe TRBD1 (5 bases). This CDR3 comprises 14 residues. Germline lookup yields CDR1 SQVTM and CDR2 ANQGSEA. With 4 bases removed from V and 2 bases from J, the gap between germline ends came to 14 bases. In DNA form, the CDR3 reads TGCAGCGTTGTAAAGGCAGGGCCTCAAGAGACCCAGTACTTC. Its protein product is CSVVKAGPQETQYF.

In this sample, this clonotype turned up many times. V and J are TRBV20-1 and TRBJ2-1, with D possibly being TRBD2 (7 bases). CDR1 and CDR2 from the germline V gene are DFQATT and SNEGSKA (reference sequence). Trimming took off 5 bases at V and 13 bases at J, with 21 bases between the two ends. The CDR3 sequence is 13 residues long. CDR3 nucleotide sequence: TGCAGTGCTGCCCCTGCCGGGGGGCTCTTCCAGTTCTTC. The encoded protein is CSAAPAGGLFQFF.

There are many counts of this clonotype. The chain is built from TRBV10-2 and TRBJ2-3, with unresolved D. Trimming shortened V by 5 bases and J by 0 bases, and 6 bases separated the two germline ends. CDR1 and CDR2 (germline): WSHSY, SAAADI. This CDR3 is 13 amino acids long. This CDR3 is CASSKSSTDTQYF. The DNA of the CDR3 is TGCGCCAGCAGTAAAAGTAGCACAGATACGCAGTATTTT.

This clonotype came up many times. The CDR3 sequence is CSGWTGGLETQYF. DNA of the CDR3: TGCAGCGGTTGGACAGGGGGATTAGAGACCCAGTACTTC. This chain links TRBV29-1 with TRBJ2-5; 10 nucleotides match TRBD1. V lost 7 bases, J lost 4 bases, and 6 bases stayed unmatched. The length of the CDR3 is 13 residues. Germline CDR1 SQVTM, CDR2 ANQGSEA.

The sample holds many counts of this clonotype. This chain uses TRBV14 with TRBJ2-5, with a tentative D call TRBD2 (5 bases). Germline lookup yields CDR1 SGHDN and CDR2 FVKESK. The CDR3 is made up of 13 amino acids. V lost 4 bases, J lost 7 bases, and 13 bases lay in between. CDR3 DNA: TGTGCCAGCAGCCCGGACTGGGCGGGGACCCAGTACTTC. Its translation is CASSPDWAGTQYF.

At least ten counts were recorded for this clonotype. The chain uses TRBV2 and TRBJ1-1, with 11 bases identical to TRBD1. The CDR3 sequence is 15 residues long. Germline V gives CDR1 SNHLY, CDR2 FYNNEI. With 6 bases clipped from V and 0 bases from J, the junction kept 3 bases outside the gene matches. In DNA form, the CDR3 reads TGTGCCAGCAGAGGGACAGGGGGGGTGAACACTGAAGCTTTCTTT. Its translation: CASRGTGGVNTEAFF.

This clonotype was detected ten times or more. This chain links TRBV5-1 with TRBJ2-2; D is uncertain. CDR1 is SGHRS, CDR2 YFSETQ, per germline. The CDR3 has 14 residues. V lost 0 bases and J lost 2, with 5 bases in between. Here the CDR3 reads CASSLGINTGELFF. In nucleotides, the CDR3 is TGCGCCAGCAGCTTGGGGATAAACACCGGGGAGCTGTTTTTT.

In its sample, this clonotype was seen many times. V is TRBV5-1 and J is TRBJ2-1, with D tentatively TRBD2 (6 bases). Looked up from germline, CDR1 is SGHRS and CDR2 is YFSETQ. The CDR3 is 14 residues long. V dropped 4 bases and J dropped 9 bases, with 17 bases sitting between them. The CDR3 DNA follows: TGCGCCAGCAGCCCCCCGTTGGAGGGAGGTGAGCAGTTCTTC. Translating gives CASSPPLEGGEQFF. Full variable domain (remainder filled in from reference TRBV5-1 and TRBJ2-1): KAGVTQTPRYLIKTRGQQVTLSCSPISGHRSVSWYQQTPGQGLQFLFEYFSETQRNKGNFPGRFSGRQFSNSRSEMNVSTLELGDSALYLCASSPPLEGGEQFFGPGTRLTVL.

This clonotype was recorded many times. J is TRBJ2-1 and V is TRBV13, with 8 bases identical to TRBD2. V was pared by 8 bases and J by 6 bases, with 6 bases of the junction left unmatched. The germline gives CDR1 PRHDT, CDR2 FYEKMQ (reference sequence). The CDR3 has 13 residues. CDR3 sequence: CASAGTRGNEQFF. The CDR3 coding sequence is TGTGCCAGCGCCGGGACTAGGGGCAATGAGCAGTTCTTC.

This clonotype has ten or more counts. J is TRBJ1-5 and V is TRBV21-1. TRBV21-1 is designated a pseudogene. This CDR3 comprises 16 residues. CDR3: CASSKEIQFSNQPQHF. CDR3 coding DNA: TGTGCCAGCAGCAAAGAGATACAGTTTAGCAATCAGCCCCAGCATTTT.

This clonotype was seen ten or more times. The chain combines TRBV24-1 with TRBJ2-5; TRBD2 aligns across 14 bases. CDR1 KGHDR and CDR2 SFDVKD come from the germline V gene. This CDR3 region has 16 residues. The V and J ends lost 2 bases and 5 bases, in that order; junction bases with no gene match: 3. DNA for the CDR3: TGTGCCACCAGTGATTGGGGACTAGCGGGAGTGGAGACCCAGTACTTC. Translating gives CATSDWGLAGVETQYF.